This T cell receptor beta chain appears in the sequencing data of a study of OX40 agonist ivuxolimab in advanced cancers. Study information: Ivuxolimab, which is an agonistic anti-OX40 (CD134) antibody, was administered to the patients. While on treatment, patients had intravenous ivuxolimab at 0.01 to 10 mg/kg every 2 weeks. Three patients, one with hepatocellular carcinoma and two with cutaneous melanoma, responded partially.

This clone has a single count. Its antigen is unknown. V dropped 5 bases and J dropped 4 bases, with 20 bases sitting between them. CDR1 is SGHAT and CDR2 is FQDESV in the germline V gene (reference sequence). The length of the CDR3 is 16 residues. The repertoire was sequenced with immunoSEQ multiplex PCR; TCRdb's copy has only in-frame clones and lacks some. In the table there are under 15,000 clones, roughly 80% of which are singletons. Study conclusions and caveats: Those patients achieving a partial response at 0.1-3.0 mg/kg showed among the lowest clonal expansion.

The sample consisted of CD4+ or CD8+ T cells sorted from blood, taken in a trial of the OX40 agonist ivuxolimab. This TCR was sampled from an adult with an advanced solid tumor such as melanoma, head and neck, liver or kidney cancer. This chain joins TRBV11-1 and TRBJ2-5; the D gene is possibly TRBD1 (5 bases). CDR3 in DNA: TGTGCCAGCAGCAAAATTTCGGGTCCTCAGGGAGAGACCCAGTACTTC. Its protein product is CASSKISGPQGETQYF.